Listed below are T cell receptor beta chains from one sample, sequenced in a study of PD-1 blockade in classical Hodgkin lymphoma. TCRdb's table, derived via immunoSEQ multiplex PCR, lists solely in-frame clones and lacks some. The sample lists 25,000 or so clones; approximately 67% were seen once. The source material was peripheral blood mononuclear cells (PBMCs), sampled before the second cycle of nivolumab. The source of these receptors is a human donor with classical Hodgkin lymphoma. CDR3s include the opening cysteine and the closing phenylalanine or tryptophan. Each record gives: J gene, clone size, D gene, V gene, CDR3 protein, CDR3 DNA. D genes are given only for firm matches. Rows give clone size only sometimes, using once, few, many, or a class for an expanded clone.

J: TRBJ2-7
size: -
D: -
V: TRBV23-1
CDR3: CASISSYEQYF
DNA: TGCGCCAGCATCAGTTCCTACGAGCAGTACTTC

J: TRBJ1-3
size: -
D: -
V: TRBV7-8
CDR3: CASSIGMWGNTIYF
DNA: TGTGCCAGCAGCATAGGGATGTGGGGAAACACCATATATTTT

J: TRBJ2-3
size: once
D: TRBD1
V: TRBV6-5
CDR3: CASSRQGADTQYF
DNA: TGTGCCAGCAGCCGACAGGGGGCCGATACGCAGTATTTT

J: TRBJ2-1
size: -
D: -
V: TRBV10-2
CDR3: CASSDWALSSYNEQFF
DNA: TGCGCCAGCAGTGATTGGGCTTTAAGCTCCTACAATGAGCAGTTCTTC

J: TRBJ2-2
size: -
D: TRBD1
V: TRBV25-1
CDR3: CASSEYGDRYTGELFF
DNA: TGTGCCAGCAGTGAATATGGGGACAGATACACCGGGGAGCTGTTTTTT

J: TRBJ2-2
size: -
D: -
V: TRBV11-3
CDR3: CASSLDPYTGELFF
DNA: TGTGCCAGCAGCTTAGACCCCTACACCGGGGAGCTGTTTTTT

J: TRBJ2-7
size: -
D: -
V: TRBV4-1
CDR3: CASSQAVQRVSYEQYF
DNA: TGCGCCAGCAGCCAAGCCGTACAGAGAGTATCCTACGAGCAGTACTTC

J: TRBJ1-4
size: -
D: TRBD1
V: TRBV5-6
CDR3: CASSPGQRDGKLFF
DNA: TGTGCCAGCAGCCCGGGACAGAGGGATGGAAAACTGTTTTTT

J: TRBJ2-7
size: -
D: -
V: TRBV6-8
CDR3: CASSYLEKGTDEQYF
DNA: TGTGCCAGCAGTTATCTTGAAAAGGGAACAGACGAGCAGTACTTC

J: TRBJ2-3
size: -
D: -
V: TRBV6-5
CDR3: CASSYQWADTQYF
DNA: TGTGCCAGCAGTTATCAATGGGCAGATACGCAGTATTTT

J: TRBJ1-1
size: -
D: -
V: TRBV28
CDR3: CASRKGQYTEAFF
DNA: TGTGCCAGCAGAAAAGGACAGTACACTGAAGCTTTCTTT

J: TRBJ2-2
size: -
D: TRBD1
V: TRBV28
CDR3: CASSPRTGFTGELFF
DNA: TGTGCCAGCAGTCCCAGGACAGGGTTCACCGGGGAGCTGTTTTTT

J: TRBJ2-5
size: -
D: -
V: TRBV19
CDR3: CASRRSVGAGMETQYF
DNA: TGTGCCAGTAGGCGCTCTGTTGGGGCGGGGATGGAGACCCAGTACTTC

J: TRBJ1-4
size: -
D: -
V: TRBV15
CDR3: CATSRAGRGEKLFF
DNA: TGTGCCACCAGCAGGGCCGGGAGGGGCGAAAAACTGTTTTTT

J: TRBJ2-1
size: -
D: TRBD2
V: TRBV11-1
CDR3: CASSLGRGSSYNEQFF
DNA: TGTGCCAGCAGCTTGGGGAGGGGAAGCTCCTACAATGAGCAGTTCTTC

J: TRBJ2-2
size: -
D: -
V: TRBV28
CDR3: CASSFAGNTGELFF
DNA: TGTGCCAGCAGCTTCGCAGGGAACACCGGGGAGCTGTTTTTT

J: TRBJ1-3
size: -
D: -
V: TRBV6-5
CDR3: CASRVSRGNTIYF
DNA: TGTGCCAGCAGGGTCAGCCGGGGAAACACCATATATTTT

J: TRBJ2-5
size: few
D: -
V: TRBV28
CDR3: CASSFAAFQYF
DNA: TGTGCCAGCAGTTTCGCGGCCTTTCAGTACTTC

J: TRBJ1-6
size: -
D: -
V: TRBV28
CDR3: CASSLGDYNSPLHF
DNA: TGTGCCAGCAGTTTGGGCGACTATAATTCACCCCTCCACTTT

J: TRBJ1-6
size: once
D: -
V: TRBV5-8
CDR3: CASSPLLGAYYNSPLHF
DNA: TGTGCCAGCAGCCCCCTCTTGGGGGCATACTATAATTCACCCCTCCACTTT

J: TRBJ2-3
size: -
D: TRBD2
V: TRBV4-1
CDR3: CASSQGGAGGGTDTQYF
DNA: TGCGCCAGCAGCCAAGGAGGGGCGGGAGGAGGCACAGATACGCAGTATTTT

J: TRBJ1-6
size: -
D: -
V: TRBV5-5
CDR3: CASSQRGSGNSPLHF
DNA: TGTGCCAGCAGCCAGCGGGGATCAGGAAATTCACCCCTCCACTTT

J: TRBJ1-1
size: -
D: -
V: TRBV15
CDR3: CATSTPGEGYITEAFF
DNA: TGTGCCACCAGCACCCCCGGGGAGGGATATATCACTGAAGCTTTCTTT

J: TRBJ1-2
size: -
D: -
V: TRBV7-9
CDR3: CASSLEQTLLPYGYTF
DNA: TGTGCCAGCAGCTTAGAACAGACCCTACTTCCCTATGGCTACACCTTC

J: TRBJ1-2
size: -
D: TRBD1
V: TRBV9
CDR3: CASSVTGTGSPNYGYTF
DNA: TGTGCCAGCAGCGTAACCGGGACAGGATCACCTAACTATGGCTACACCTTC

J: TRBJ1-6
size: once
D: -
V: TRBV4-2
CDR3: CASSQETRMQASLHF
DNA: TGTGCCAGCAGCCAAGAGACTAGAATGCAGGCATCCCTCCACTTT

J: TRBJ2-7
size: -
D: -
V: TRBV29-1
CDR3: CSVEFQDYEQYF
DNA: TGCAGCGTTGAATTTCAGGACTACGAGCAGTACTTC

J: TRBJ2-7
size: many
D: -
V: TRBV21-1
CDR3: CASSKAGQSYEQYF
DNA: TGTGCCAGCAGCAAAGCCGGTCAGTCCTACGAGCAGTACTTC

J: TRBJ1-2
size: few
D: TRBD1
V: TRBV10-2
CDR3: CASSDPGGSVSF
DNA: TGCGCCAGCAGTGATCCAGGGGGCTCAGTGTCCTTC

J: TRBJ2-7
size: -
D: TRBD2
V: TRBV19
CDR3: CASRQLAGSGEQYF
DNA: TGTGCCAGTAGGCAACTAGCGGGATCAGGCGAGCAGTACTTC

J: TRBJ1-6
size: -
D: -
V: TRBV9
CDR3: CASSVDPVPYNSPLHF
DNA: TGTGCCAGCAGCGTAGACCCGGTTCCCTATAATTCACCCCTCCACTTT

J: TRBJ1-1
size: medium-sized
D: -
V: TRBV19
CDR3: CASSIFGTNTEAFF
DNA: TGTGCCAGTAGTATATTCGGGACCAACACTGAAGCTTTCTTT

J: TRBJ2-7
size: few
D: -
V: TRBV7-2
CDR3: CASSLAPITNMEQYF
DNA: TGTGCCAGCAGCTTAGCCCCCATCACGAATATGGAGCAGTACTTC

J: TRBJ1-1
size: -
D: -
V: TRBV28
CDR3: CASSLAQRTEAFF
DNA: TGTGCCAGCAGCTTGGCCCAACGTACTGAAGCTTTCTTT

J: TRBJ2-7
size: -
D: TRBD2
V: TRBV7-9
CDR3: CASSLGGGSYEQYF
DNA: TGTGCCAGCAGCCTCGGCGGGGGGAGCTACGAGCAGTACTTC

J: TRBJ2-3
size: -
D: -
V: TRBV4-3
CDR3: CASSQGGSTDTQYF
DNA: TGCGCCAGCAGCCAAGGAGGGTCCACAGATACGCAGTATTTT

J: TRBJ2-1
size: -
D: -
V: TRBV6-5
CDR3: CASRDRGSWEQFF
DNA: TGTGCCAGCAGAGACCGGGGGAGCTGGGAGCAGTTCTTC

J: TRBJ1-3
size: medium-sized
D: -
V: TRBV4-2
CDR3: CASSPPGQKGNTIYF
DNA: TGTGCCAGCAGCCCCCCGGGCCAGAAGGGAAACACCATATATTTT

J: TRBJ1-1
size: medium-sized
D: TRBD1
V: TRBV10-3
CDR3: CAISATGAETEAFF
DNA: TGTGCCATCAGCGCGACAGGGGCGGAAACTGAAGCTTTCTTT

J: TRBJ1-5
size: few
D: -
V: TRBV12-5
CDR3: CASGLGPVPRRWNQPQHF
DNA: TGTGCTAGTGGGTTGGGCCCGGTTCCTCGAAGGTGGAATCAGCCCCAGCATTTT